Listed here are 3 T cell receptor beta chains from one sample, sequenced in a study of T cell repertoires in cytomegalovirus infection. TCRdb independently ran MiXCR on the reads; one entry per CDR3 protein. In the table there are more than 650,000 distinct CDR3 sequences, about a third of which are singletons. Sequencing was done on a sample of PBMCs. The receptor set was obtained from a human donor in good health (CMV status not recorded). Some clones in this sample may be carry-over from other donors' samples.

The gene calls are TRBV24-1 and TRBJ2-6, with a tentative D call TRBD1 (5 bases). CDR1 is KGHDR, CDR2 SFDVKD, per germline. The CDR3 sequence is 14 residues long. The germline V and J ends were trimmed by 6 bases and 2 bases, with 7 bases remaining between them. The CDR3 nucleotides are TGTGCCACCAGTACAGGAACTGGGGCCAACGTCCTGACTTTC. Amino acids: CATSTGTGANVLTF.

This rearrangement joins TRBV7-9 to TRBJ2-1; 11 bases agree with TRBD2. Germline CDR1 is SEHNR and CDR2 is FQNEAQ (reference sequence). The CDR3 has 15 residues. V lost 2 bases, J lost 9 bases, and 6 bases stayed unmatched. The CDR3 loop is CASSLRTSGRGEQFF. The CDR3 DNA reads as TGTGCCAGCAGCTTACGTACTAGCGGGAGAGGTGAGCAGTTCTTC. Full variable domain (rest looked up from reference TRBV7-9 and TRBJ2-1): DTGVSQNPRHKITKRGQNVTFRCDPISEHNRLYWYRQTLGQGPEFLTYFQNEAQLEKSRLLSDRFSAERPKGSFSTLEIQRTEQGDSAMYLCASSLRTSGRGEQFFGPGTRLTVL.

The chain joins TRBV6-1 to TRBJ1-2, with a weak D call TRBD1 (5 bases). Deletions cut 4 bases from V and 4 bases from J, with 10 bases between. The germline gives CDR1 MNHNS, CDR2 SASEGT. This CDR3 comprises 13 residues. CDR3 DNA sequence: TGTGCCAGCAGTGTCACAGGAAGCTATGGCTACACCTTC. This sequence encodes CASSVTGSYGYTF.